This T cell receptor beta chain is from a study of shared clonotypes between healthy human individuals (dated by TCRdb to the early 2020s). General notes on the study: A couple of women and three men aged 18 to 49 years were included in the cohort. For each donor, CD4 naive and CD4 memory were each run on three plates, CD8 naive on two plates, and CD8 memory on one plate. Leukapheresis yielded between about 0.94 and 10 billion PBMCs per donor. To increase sequencing depth and limit assay-specific biases, different laboratories used diverse techniques to prepare libraries and sequence TCR repertoires. To estimate repertoire size and how much clonotypes are shared between individuals, the study performed deep sequencing of blood TCR repertoires from five healthy adults. Study-wide findings and limitations: Pairwise subsampling indicated that sequencing depth was expected to affect the degree of clonotype sharing among donors. Naive subsets generally had larger estimated clonotype richness than memory subsets did. Incomplete sequencing was indicated by rarefaction of sorted-subset datasets, despite the large sequencing depth. Clonotypes shared by all four sorted-subset donors showed higher generation probabilities than non-shared clonotypes. Sampling was restricted to blood, and TCR repertoires in tissue are likely to differ from TCR repertoires in blood. Roughly 5% of naive CD4, 3.5% of naive CD8, roughly 2.5% of memory CD4, and less than 0.45% of memory CD8 clonotypes were shared across several donors. Because the study included a small number of donors, the genetic and exposure-history diversity represented was limited.

CD8 naive samples consisted of CD45RO-negative cells that were positively selected for CCR7, yielding a CD45RA+CCR7+ population without TemRA cells. Healthy HIV-negative adults with no recently reported acute infections or vaccinations were included as donors. Every donor was a Caucasian adult residing in Nashville, Tennessee, USA. Blood was obtained by leukapheresis, after which PBMCs were separated by Ficoll-Histopaque density gradient centrifugation and cryopreserved in liquid nitrogen vapor phase. Purity and quantity of every magnetically sorted T cell population were checked by analytical flow cytometry. Genomic DNA was isolated from every sorted fraction and measured by UV absorbance on a Nanodrop 2000c. TCR CDR3 regions were amplified from genomic DNA by multiplex PCR using the deep immunoSEQ assay. Genomic DNA extracted from each cell subset was distributed evenly over all wells of several immunoSEQ 96-well plates, and each plate served as one replicate. Each replicate PCR for sorted subsets received about 210 ng genomic DNA, equal to about 30,000 T cell genomes. Purified libraries were measured with a Qubit 3.0 fluorometer, size-checked on a Bioanalyzer 2100, and measured again with the KAPA Library Quantification kit. Every immunoSEQ 96-well plate was sequenced on a dedicated single-read 150-cycle Illumina NextSeq 550 flow cell. On the study's bioinformatics: Because the immunoSEQ output included only junctional sequences and no quality scores, the filtering could not be the same as the filtering used for full-length reads. Sequences were annotated with PyIR, a Python wrapper for IgBLAST v1.9, and V/J genes and CDR3 were assigned using IMGT germline references. Reads were filtered out if the reads had weak V/J assignments (E-value above 1e-6), no CDR3, stop codons, out-of-frame junctions, or ambiguous translated residues. V3J clonotypes were defined as sequences sharing an identical inferred V gene, J gene, and CDR3 amino acid sequence. Percentage overlap between repertoires was computed as shared unique clonotypes divided by the size of the smaller repertoire. Richness of each repertoire was evaluated using RTK rarefaction, the Chao1 estimator, and Recon v2.1 estimates of unobserved clonotypes. OLGA was used to compute generation probabilities for all TCRbeta clonotypes that the gDNA method yielded from a handful of donors. TCRdb mirrors the immuneACCESS table, restricted to in-frame sequences. Some clones are absent from its copies; in checked studies, under half trace to an unresolved V gene, and the reason for the others is unknown. Clone size and V and J calls were adopted from that table, with D and trimming inferred from the DNA. Within this sample are 2 million or so clones, with about 95% of them counted one time only. The ten most abundant clones make up roughly 1% of the sample.

This clone was picked up one time. What antigen it recognizes has not been identified. Base qualities are not recorded, but no much larger clone differs from it by a single base. The sequence was collected from a man between 18 and 35 years old in good health. The sample taken for sequencing was naive CD8+ T cells sorted from blood. Sample cell subset or site, as interpreted from the label and publication: CD45RA+CCR7+.

The sequenced DNA is TGTGCCAGCAGTCGCAAGGGGGTGAACACTGAAGCTTTCTTT. This translates into CASSRKGVNTEAFF. The receptor chain draws on TRBV6-5 and TRBJ1-1, with TRBD1 perhaps the D gene, on 6 matching bases. The trim is 5 bases for V and 0 bases for J, with a gap of 10 bases between the germline ends. Per the germline V gene, MNHEY is the CDR1 and SVGAGI is the CDR2. Measured from the cysteine to the phenylalanine, the CDR3 is 14 residues long. CDR3 DNA is the only sequence kept; it has 42 bases, read in frame from the first base.